The next 27 T cell receptor beta chains were all read from a single sample in a study of blood T cell repertoires in COVID-19 (dated by TCRdb to 2018 to 2020). Library creation used the immunoSEQ multiplex PCR assay. The table comes from immuneACCESS by way of TCRdb, which keeps in-frame sequences with V and J called. Part of the clones is missing from these tables; in studies checked, under half for an unresolved V gene and the rest for unknown reasons. This sample holds over 250,000 clones; approximately 90% were observed only once. The ten largest clonotypes hold just under 9% of the sample. The sample comprised PBMCs or T cells enriched from blood (not recorded which). The receptors stem from a man aged 35 to 55 who had recovered from COVID-19.

The chain uses TRBV5-8 and TRBJ1-5, with 9 bases fitting TRBD1. CDR1 and CDR2 (germline): SGHTS, YDEGEE. The V segment lost 4 bases and the J segment 7 bases; nucleotides outside the gene matches: 9. CDR3 length equals 15 residues. The CDR3 bases are TGTGCCAGCAGCCTGGACAGGGGAACGTTCCAGCCCCAGCATTTT. This gives the protein CASSLDRGTFQPQHF.

The V and J genes are TRBV9 and TRBJ2-1; possibly TRBD1 for D (5 bases). The CDR3 extends over 17 amino acids. Trimming left V 5 bases short and J 4 bases short, with 22 bases between. Germline lookup yields CDR1 SGDLS and CDR2 YYNGEE. The CDR3 is CASSLSTVGILYNEQFF. The DNA of the CDR3 is TGTGCCAGCAGTCTATCGACAGTAGGGATTCTTTACAATGAGCAGTTCTTC.

The chain uses TRBV29-1 and TRBJ1-1; TRBD1 matches 9 bases. CDR3 length: 12 amino acids. V gave up 7 bases and J gave up 11 bases; unmatched junction bases: 11. The germline CDR1 and CDR2 sequences are SQVTM and ANQGSEA. The CDR3 nucleotides are TGCAGCGGCCGGACAGGGGAAAACGGGGCTTTCTTT. Its protein is CSGRTGENGAFF.

The chain is built from TRBV5-6 and TRBJ1-1, with D unclear. Deletions cut 4 bases from V and 9 bases from J, with 13 bases between. The CDR3 runs to 12 residues. CDR1 and CDR2 from the germline V gene are SGHDT and YYEEEE. The CDR3 bases are TGTGCCAGCAGCCCGGATCGGGGAAAAGCTTTCTTT. Its protein is CASSPDRGKAFF.

This chain joins TRBV5-1 and TRBJ2-5; 8 bases align to TRBD1. The CDR3 contains 14 residues. Unmatched junction bases numbered 2, after V lost 4 bases and J lost 0 bases. Germline CDR1 reads SGHRS; CDR2 reads YFSETQ. This chain's CDR3 is CASSLGQDQETQYF. The CDR3 DNA reads TGCGCCAGCAGCCTGGGACAGGACCAAGAGACCCAGTACTTC.

This clone was counted only a few times. The V call is TRBV27, the J call TRBJ2-1; 8 bases are shared with TRBD2. The CDR3 is 16 residues long. The germline gives CDR1 MNHEY, CDR2 SMNVEV (reference sequence). The ends lost 3 bases at V and 3 bases at J; junction bases unmatched: 7. The CDR3 loop is CASSFGWLAGYNEQFF. The CDR3 DNA follows: TGTGCCAGCAGTTTTGGCTGGCTAGCGGGCTACAATGAGCAGTTCTTC.

This rearrangement joins TRBV24-1 to TRBJ2-5, with D maybe TRBD2 (5 bases). CDR3 size: 15 residues. The V end was cut by 1 base, the J end by 0 bases, with 8 bases between. Germline lookup yields CDR1 KGHDR and CDR2 SFDVKD. The DNA for the CDR3 is TGTGCCACCAGTGATTTATACGGGGACCAAGAGACCCAGTACTTC. It codes for CATSDLYGDQETQYF.

The chain recombines TRBV7-6 with TRBJ2-5, with a weak D call TRBD2 (6 bases). The V and J ends lost 2 bases and 3 bases respectively, with 13 bases between them. This CDR3 is built from 15 residues. Germline loops: CDR1 SGHVS, CDR2 FNYEAQ. CDR3 protein: CASSLSGGVKETQYF. DNA of the CDR3: TGTGCCAGCAGCTTATCTGGCGGGGTGAAAGAGACCCAGTACTTC. The whole variable domain, remainder taken from reference TRBV7-6 and TRBJ2-5, is GAGVSQSPRYKVTKRGQDVALRCDPISGHVSLYWYRQALGQGPEFLTYFNYEAQQDKSGLPNDRFSAERPEGSISTLTIQRTEQRDSAMYRCASSLSGGVKETQYFGPGTRLLVL.

The rearrangement joins TRBV5-1 to TRBJ2-7; D may be TRBD2 (6 bases). CDR1 and CDR2 from the germline V gene are SGHRS and YFSETQ. The V gene lost 2 bases and the J gene lost 2 bases, with 14 bases spanning the gap. This CDR3 has 15 amino acids. CDR3 in DNA: TGCGCCAGCAGCTTCTCCGGGACGGGAGCCTACGAGCAGTACTTC. Translating it yields CASSFSGTGAYEQYF.

This chain joins TRBV5-1 and TRBJ2-7; TRBD2 matches 8 bases. Germline V gene lookup returns CDR1 SGHRS and CDR2 YFSETQ. V lost 5 bases, J lost 6 bases, and 10 bases stayed unmatched. The length of the CDR3 is 14 residues. The CDR3 region has the DNA TGCGCCAGCAGACTCCCGGGAGGGTTAAGCGAGCAGTACTTC. Its protein product is CASRLPGGLSEQYF.

This chain connects TRBV7-9 to TRBJ2-3; tentative D call: TRBD1 (6 bases). Germline lookup yields CDR1 SEHNR and CDR2 FQNEAQ (reference sequence). This CDR3 is 14 amino acids long. Trimming pared 5 bases from V and 4 bases from J, leaving 13 bases between. CDR3 loop: CASSPWDTADTQYF. The CDR3, as DNA: TGTGCCAGCAGCCCGTGGGACACCGCAGATACGCAGTATTTT.

The V gene is TRBV7-6, the J gene TRBJ2-1, with a possible D match to TRBD2 (5 bases). The ends were cut back, 1 base at V and 3 bases at J, with 10 bases in the middle. Germline CDR1 SGHVS, CDR2 FNYEAQ. The CDR3 has 15 amino acids. CDR3 in amino acids: CASSLESRGYNEQFF. The CDR3 DNA follows: TGTGCCAGCAGCTTAGAGTCTCGGGGCTACAATGAGCAGTTCTTC.

The chain combines TRBV28 with TRBJ1-2, with D uncertain. The CDR3 totals 13 residues. V shed 1 base and J shed 5 bases, with 8 bases lying between them. The germline gives CDR1 MDHEN, CDR2 SYDVKM. CDR3 protein: CASSLLAGYGYTF. The DNA of the CDR3 is TGTGCCAGCAGTTTATTGGCAGGATATGGCTACACCTTC.

This chain connects TRBV7-2 to TRBJ2-3; 7 bases are shared with TRBD1. The CDR3 totals 15 residues. The germline CDR1 and CDR2 sequences are SGHTA and FQGNSA. The V segment lost 1 base and the J segment 6 bases; nucleotides outside the gene matches: 7. The CDR3 region has the DNA TGTGCCAGCAGCTTAGTCCAGGGGGTTATGGATACGCAGTATTTT. The encoded protein is CASSLVQGVMDTQYF.

On this clone: At one end, the junction sequence differs from germline, possibly due to a read error. The chain links TRBV5-1 to TRBJ2-5; D might be TRBD1 (6 bases). There are 15 residues in the CDR3. CDR1 and CDR2 (germline): SGHRS, YFSETQ. The CDR3 loop is CASSLAPDSQEAQYF. For the CDR3, the DNA is TGCGCCAGCAGCTTGGCCCCGGACAGCCAAGAGGCCCAGTACTTC.

The genes are TRBV19 and TRBJ2-1; 13 bases are shared with TRBD2. With 6 bases clipped from V and 12 bases from J, the junction kept 11 bases outside the gene matches. The V gene's germline CDR1 is LNHDA and CDR2 SQIVND (reference sequence). This CDR3 spans 15 amino acids. The CDR3 DNA is TGTGCCAGTAGCCTAACGACACTAGCGGGAGGGGGGCAGTTCTTC. This encodes CASSLTTLAGGGQFF.

This clone was detected only a few times. At one of its ends the junction is not consistent with the germline gene, which may arise from a read error. The chain combines TRBV7-7 with TRBJ2-7; maybe TRBD2 (6 bases). The CDR3 consists of 11 residues. CDR1 is SSHAT, CDR2 FNYEAQ, per germline (reference sequence). The CDR3 protein is CASSQGGEQYF. In DNA form, the CDR3 reads TGTGCTAGCAGCCAGGGAGGCGAGCAGTACTTC.

The chain is built from TRBV28 and TRBJ2-5; 8 positions agree with TRBD1. The trim removed 2 bases at V and 5 bases at J, leaving 16 bases unmatched. This CDR3 region has 18 residues. Germline values: CDR1 MDHEN, CDR2 SYDVKM. The CDR3 nucleotides are TGTGCCAGCAGTTTAGCAGGGGGCGGCGTCCGAGGGACGGAGACCCAGTACTTC. It encodes CASSLAGGGVRGTETQYF.

V is TRBV18 and J is TRBJ1-3; 9 bases fit TRBD1. Germline V gives CDR1 KGHSH, CDR2 LQKENI. The trim removed 4 bases at V and 3 bases at J, leaving 4 bases unmatched. This CDR3 is 15 amino acids long. The CDR3 DNA reads TGTGCCAGCTCACAACAGGGGGCGCTTGGAAACACCATATATTTT. The encoded protein is CASSQQGALGNTIYF.

The chain uses TRBV19 and TRBJ1-5; TRBD1 matches at 7 bases. Germline V lookup: CDR1 LNHDA, CDR2 SQIVND (reference sequence). Unmatched junction bases numbered 17, after V lost 5 bases and J lost 7 bases. This CDR3 is 17 amino acids long. The chain's CDR3 is CASSVRSGTDFWQPQHF. CDR3 DNA: TGTGCCAGTAGTGTCAGATCCGGGACAGACTTCTGGCAGCCCCAGCATTTT.

V gene TRBV18 combines with J gene TRBJ1-1, with 7 bases aligning to TRBD1. V trimming: 8 bases; J trimming: 3 bases; junction bases outside the gene matches: 21. Germline CDR1 reads KGHSH; CDR2 reads LQKENI. The CDR3 runs to 18 residues. CDR3 DNA sequence: TGTGCCAGCCGCACCTCCGGACAGGTTGGTCCTCGGGACACTGAAGCTTTCTTT. Translation: CASRTSGQVGPRDTEAFF.

V usage is TRBV7-2 and J usage is TRBJ1-2, with TRBD1 identical over 8 bases. This CDR3 is 14 amino acids long. J was trimmed by 3 bases and V by 5 bases; bases with no gene match: 5. Per the germline V gene, CDR1 is SGHTA and CDR2 is FQGNSA. The CDR3 DNA is TGTGCCAGCAGCCCCCAGGGGGCGGACTATGGCTACACCTTC. Protein product: CASSPQGADYGYTF.

This sequence joins TRBV7-3 and TRBJ2-5; 10 bases fit TRBD2. CDR3 length: 16 residues. Losses at the gene ends were 5 bases for V and 4 bases for J; bases not matched to a gene: 10. CDR1 and CDR2 from the germline V gene are SGHTA and FQGTGA. CDR3 nucleotides: TGTGCCAGCAGCAAAAATCTAGCGGGAGAACGAGAGACCCAGTACTTC. Residues: CASSKNLAGERETQYF.

This clone has a single count. V usage is TRBV21-1 and J usage is TRBJ1-1. TRBV21-1 has pseudogene status. CDR3 length equals 17 residues. CDR3 sequence: CASSKYRGEPVNTEAFF. The DNA for the CDR3 is TGTGCCAGCAGCAAATATCGGGGGGAGCCTGTGAACACTGAAGCTTTCTTT.

The chain has TRBV4-1 and TRBJ2-7, with D possibly TRBD2 on 6 matching bases. The germline V gene has CDR1 MGHRA and CDR2 YSYEKL. The CDR3 is 13 residues long. V lost 0 bases, J lost 7 bases, and 10 bases lay in between. DNA for the CDR3: TGCGCCAGCAGCCAAGATTGGGGGAGGGAGCAGTACTTC. As protein: CASSQDWGREQYF.

The chain links TRBV11-2 to TRBJ2-7; no clear D. Trimming left V 5 bases short and J 0 bases short, with 14 bases between. This CDR3 region has 15 residues. CDR1 is SGHAT and CDR2 is FQNNGV in the germline V gene. CDR3 DNA: TGTGCCAGCAGCCGGTCACGGGTTAGCTCCTACGAGCAGTACTTC. Protein product: CASSRSRVSSYEQYF.

The J gene is TRBJ1-2, the V gene TRBV5-8, with TRBD1 matching over 9 bases. The germline V gene encodes CDR1 SGHTS and CDR2 YDEGEE. This CDR3 spans 16 amino acids. V lost 3 bases and J lost 8; bases outside the gene matches: 14. CDR3 DNA: TGTGCCAGCAGCTCGCCGAATATACAGGGGGCTTTCGGCTACACCTTC. Translating it yields CASSSPNIQGAFGYTF.